This passage covers 5 T cell receptor beta chains from one sample sequenced in a study of human T cells and chemical hapten exposure (dated by TCRdb to the early 2020s). The time point tag for this specimen amounts to: healthy volunteer bleed at 6 weeks. Total RNA was isolated from unfractionated whole blood collected in Tempus Blood RNA tubes. The library came from RACE. The reads were generated on a NextSeq 500. TCRdb handled the public reads itself, with Q25 trimming in fastp and clone calling in MiXCR, and kept productive beta chains. Every distinct CDR3 protein forms one entry, paired with its most common genes and DNA. This sample comprises under 50,000 distinct CDR3 sequences, about 4% of them detected only once. Around 5% of the sample is held by the ten biggest clonotypes. What was sequenced was whole blood. These receptors originate from a human donor in good health. Some clones in this sample may be carry-over from other donors' samples.

This clonotype occurred many times. The chain employs TRBV11-1 and TRBJ2-1, with 7 bases fitting TRBD2. Germline CDR1 reads SGHAT; CDR2 reads FQDESV (reference sequence). The CDR3 totals 16 residues. Germline trimming cut 5 bases from V and 0 bases from J; bases unmatched to any gene: 7. The CDR3 nucleotides read TGTGCCAGCAGCCCGGGGACTACTAGCTCCTACAATGAGCAGTTCTTC. Amino acids: CASSPGTTSSYNEQFF.

This clonotype showed up many times. The chain carries TRBV28 and TRBJ2-4, with D possibly matching TRBD1 (6 bases). Trimming took 4 bases from V and 1 from J, leaving 14 bases between them. Germline lookup yields CDR1 MDHEN and CDR2 SYDVKM. The CDR3 totals 16 residues. As DNA, the CDR3 is TGTGCCAGCAGTTCGCAGGGGAACCTGGCCAAAAACATTCAGTACTTC. Protein: CASSSQGNLAKNIQYF.

This clonotype appeared many times. The chain joins TRBV27 to TRBJ2-4, with TRBD1 matching over 7 bases. This CDR3 region has 18 residues. Trimming at V came to 5 bases and at J to 3 bases, leaving 16 bases not matched to a gene. Germline V lookup: CDR1 MNHEY, CDR2 SMNVEV (reference sequence). CDR3 amino acids: CASSDKRQGLTYKNIQYF. CDR3 DNA: TGTGCCAGCAGTGACAAAAGACAGGGCCTAACATACAAAAACATTCAGTACTTC.

This clonotype was recorded at least ten times. This chain links TRBV12-5 with TRBJ2-1; 11 bases align to TRBD2. The CDR3 covers 14 residues. Germline V gene sequence: CDR1 LGHNT, CDR2 FRNRAP. J was trimmed by 6 bases and V by 5 bases; bases with no gene match: 3. Here the CDR3 DNA reads TGTGCTAGTGGTCTGGGACTAGCGGTCAATGAGCAGTTCTTC. Translated, it gives CASGLGLAVNEQFF. The full variable domain, rest sourced from reference TRBV12-5 and TRBJ2-1, is DARVTQTPRHKVTEMGQEVTMRCQPILGHNTVFWYRQTMMQGLELLAYFRNRAPLDDSGMPKDRFSAEMPDATLATLKIQPSEPRDSAVYFCASGLGLAVNEQFFGPGTRLTVL.

This clonotype was found many times. The J gene is TRBJ2-1, the V gene TRBV27; no reliable D call. Looked up from germline, CDR1 is MNHEY and CDR2 is SMNVEV (reference sequence). The CDR3 totals 13 residues. With 5 bases removed from V and 10 bases from J, the gap between germline ends came to 15 bases. The CDR3 region is CASSPTLRSEQFF. The CDR3 bases are TGTGCCAGCAGTCCCACACTGCGCTCGGAGCAGTTCTTC.